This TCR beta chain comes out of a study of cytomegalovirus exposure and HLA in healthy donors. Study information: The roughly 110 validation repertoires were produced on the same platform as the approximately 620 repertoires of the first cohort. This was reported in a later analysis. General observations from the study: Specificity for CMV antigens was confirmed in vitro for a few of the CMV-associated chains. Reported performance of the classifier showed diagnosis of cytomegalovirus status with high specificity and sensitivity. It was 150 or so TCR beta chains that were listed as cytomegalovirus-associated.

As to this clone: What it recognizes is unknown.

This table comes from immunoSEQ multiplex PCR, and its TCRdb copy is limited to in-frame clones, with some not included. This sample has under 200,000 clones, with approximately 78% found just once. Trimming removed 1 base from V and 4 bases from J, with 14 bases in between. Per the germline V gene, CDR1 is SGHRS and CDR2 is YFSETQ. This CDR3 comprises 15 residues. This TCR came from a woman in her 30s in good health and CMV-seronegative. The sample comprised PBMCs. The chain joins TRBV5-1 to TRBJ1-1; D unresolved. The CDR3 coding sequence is TGCGCCAGCAGCTTGTTGCCCGCTAGTGGCACTGAAGCTTTCTTT. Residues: CASSLLPASGTEAFF. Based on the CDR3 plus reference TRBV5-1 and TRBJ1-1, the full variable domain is KAGVTQTPRYLIKTRGQQVTLSCSPISGHRSVSWYQQTPGQGLQFLFEYFSETQRNKGNFPGRFSGRQFSNSRSEMNVSTLELGDSALYLCASSLLPASGTEAFFGQGTRLTVV.